The present T cell receptor beta chain was sequenced within a study of blood T cell repertoires in COVID-19. Deletions cut 2 bases from V and 6 bases from J, with 10 bases between. Germline V gene data show CDR1 as LGHNT and CDR2 as FRNRAP. The CDR3 is 13 amino acids. This table comes from immunoSEQ multiplex PCR, and its TCRdb copy is limited to in-frame clones, with some not included. The sample includes 37,000 or so clones, around four fifths of them seen just once. The chain couples TRBV12-5 to TRBJ1-1, with D perhaps matching TRBD1 (5 bases). The TCR comes from a human donor in a cohort sampled during active COVID-19. The sequencing input was peripheral blood. CDR3 in DNA: TGTGCTAGTGGTTTGTCGGGAGGGGCTGAAGCTTTCTTT. Protein product: CASGLSGGAEAFF.